The 32 T cell receptor beta chains listed next were all sequenced from one sample in a study of T cell changes during pregnancy in multiple sclerosis. Produced via immunoSEQ multiplex PCR; TCRdb's table is partial and in-frame only. The sample holds 40,000 to 50,000 clones; roughly 87% are singletons and the top ten take less than 12%. Sequencing was performed on CD8+ T cells from peripheral blood mononuclear cells, taken in the first trimester of pregnancy. The receptors derive from a female donor with multiple sclerosis, enrolled in a pregnancy study.

For the CDR3, the DNA is TGTGCCAGCAGTACACGACAGCAATTGAACACTGAAGCTTTCTTT. It encodes CASSTRQQLNTEAFF. The chain carries TRBV27 and TRBJ1-1; D might be TRBD1 (5 bases). The V end lost 5 bases, the J end lost 0 bases, and 13 bases lay between the germline ends. The CDR3 is 15 amino acids. Germline-derived CDR1 and CDR2 are MNHEY and SMNVEV (reference sequence).

J is TRBJ1-2 and V is TRBV2, with D tentatively TRBD1 (5 bases). V was shortened by 7 bases and J by 0 bases, with 12 bases between the two germline ends. The CDR3 consists of 14 residues. The germline gives CDR1 SNHLY, CDR2 FYNNEI. The CDR3 spells CASTEGRANYGYTF. CDR3 coding DNA: TGTGCCAGCACTGAGGGCAGGGCTAACTATGGCTACACCTTC.

The chain is built from TRBV14 and TRBJ2-2; 7 bases match TRBD1. Germline CDR1 reads SGHDN; CDR2 reads FVKESK. V shed 1 base, J shed 7 bases, and the junction held 9 bases outside the gene matches. The length of the CDR3 is 16 residues. Written as DNA, the CDR3 is TGTGCCAGCAGCCAAGTCGACAGGGATGAAGGCGGGGAGCTGTTTTTT. It yields the protein CASSQVDRDEGGELFF.

The chain uses TRBV27 and TRBJ2-5; 12 positions match TRBD1. Germline V gene lookup returns CDR1 MNHEY and CDR2 SMNVEV (reference sequence). V shed 4 bases and J 5 bases; nucleotides not matched to a gene: 5. The CDR3 is 15 amino acids. The CDR3 DNA reads TGTGCCAGCAGTTACGGGACAGGGGGCAGGGAGACCCAGTACTTC. This codes for CASSYGTGGRETQYF.

This clone appeared a single time. The chain is built from TRBV11-2 and TRBJ2-5, with D perhaps TRBD1 (6 bases). Germline loops: CDR1 SGHAT, CDR2 FQNNGV. The CDR3 is 18 residues long. The germline V and J ends were trimmed by 3 bases and 1 base, with 21 bases remaining between them. CDR3 protein: CASSFLTLFGQFQETQYF. The CDR3 DNA reads TGTGCCAGCAGCTTTTTAACCCTTTTCGGACAGTTCCAAGAGACCCAGTACTTC.

The chain carries TRBV28 and TRBJ1-2; the D is unclear. This CDR3 has 17 residues. Trimming removed 6 bases at V and 3 bases at J, with 23 bases between. Germline V gene data show CDR1 as MDHEN and CDR2 as SYDVKM. CDR3 sequence: CASSPVDYGRPDYGYTF. DNA for the CDR3: TGTGCCAGCAGCCCCGTTGACTACGGTCGTCCCGACTATGGCTACACCTTC.

The gene calls are TRBV7-2 and TRBJ2-3; the D gene is possibly TRBD2 (5 bases). The CDR3 sequence is 14 residues long. Per germline, CDR1 SGHTA and CDR2 FQGNSA. The ends were cut back, 0 bases at V and 1 base at J, with 5 bases in the middle. The CDR3 coding sequence is TGTGCCAGCAGCTTAGCGGAGGGCACAGATACGCAGTATTTT. Protein sequence: CASSLAEGTDTQYF.

The V call is TRBV27, the J call TRBJ1-3; unclear D gene. Trimming left V 6 bases short and J 6 bases short, with 18 bases between. Germline assignment: CDR1 MNHEY and CDR2 SMNVEV (reference sequence). The length of the CDR3 is 15 residues. CDR3 in amino acids: CASRRAGGATNTIYF. The DNA for the CDR3 is TGTGCCAGCAGGAGAGCCGGTGGTGCCACAAACACCATATATTTT.

The rearrangement joins TRBV6-5 to TRBJ2-3; 9 positions match TRBD1. CDR1 MNHEY and CDR2 SVGAGI come from the germline V gene. The V and J ends lost 4 bases and 4 bases, in that order; junction bases with no gene match: 9. The CDR3 sequence is 16 residues long. CDR3 nucleotide sequence: TGTGCCAGCAGTTCCGGACAGGGGCGAGGTCCAGATACGCAGTATTTT. Its translation is CASSSGQGRGPDTQYF.

The J gene is TRBJ2-1, the V gene TRBV7-2, with 8 bases fitting TRBD1. Trimming took 5 bases from V and 1 from J; bases not matched to a gene: 4. There are 15 residues in the CDR3. Germline assignment: CDR1 SGHTA and CDR2 FQGNSA. The CDR3 reads CASSATGGSYNEQFF. The CDR3 nucleotides are TGTGCCAGCAGCGCTACAGGGGGTTCCTACAATGAGCAGTTCTTC.

The chain has TRBV27 and TRBJ1-2, with a possible D match to TRBD1 (6 bases). This CDR3 spans 15 amino acids. CDR1 and CDR2 (germline): MNHEY, SMNVEV (reference sequence). V was pared by 2 bases and J by 11 bases, with 21 bases between. The CDR3 nucleotides read TGTGCCAGCAGTTTAACCCGCACAGGGAGGGTGGGGTACACCTTC. This gives the protein CASSLTRTGRVGYTF.

This chain uses TRBV14 with TRBJ1-4, with 10 bases aligning to TRBD1. Per the germline V gene, CDR1 is SGHDN and CDR2 is FVKESK. J gave up 3 bases and V 1 base, and 2 bases lay outside the gene matches. The CDR3 is made up of 16 amino acids. The CDR3 is CASSQGGTGANEKLFF. The CDR3 DNA reads as TGTGCCAGCAGCCAAGGGGGGACAGGGGCTAATGAAAAACTGTTTTTT. The whole variable domain, remainder taken from reference TRBV14 and TRBJ1-4, is EAGVTQFPSHSVIEKGQTVTLRCDPISGHDNLYWYRRVMGKEIKFLLHFVKESKQDESGMPNNRFLAERTGGTYSTLKVQPAELEDSGVYFCASSQGGTGANEKLFFGSGTQLSVL.

V gene TRBV6-1 combines with J gene TRBJ2-3, with 12 bases fitting TRBD1. With 10 bases clipped from V and 3 bases from J, the junction kept 5 bases outside the gene matches. The CDR3 covers 14 residues. CDR1 and CDR2 from the germline V gene are MNHNS and SASEGT. The CDR3 DNA follows: TGTGCCACTGGGACAGGGGGCTGGACAGATACGCAGTATTTT. Protein sequence: CATGTGGWTDTQYF.

The V call is TRBV6-5, the J call TRBJ1-5, with D perhaps matching TRBD1 (5 bases). Per the germline V gene, CDR1 is MNHEY and CDR2 is SVGAGI. The V end was cut by 6 bases, the J end by 8 bases, with 17 bases between. The CDR3 sequence is 14 residues long. CDR3 protein: CASSPRVLSEPQHF. CDR3 coding DNA: TGTGCCAGCAGCCCCAGGGTTTTAAGTGAGCCCCAGCATTTT.

This chain uses TRBV7-8 with TRBJ2-7; TRBD2 matches 14 bases. The CDR3 has 14 amino acids. Germline V lookup: CDR1 SGHVS, CDR2 FQNEAQ. Trimming removed 3 bases from V and 7 bases from J; junction bases left unmatched: 2. Here the CDR3 reads CASSLGLAGVEQYF. For the CDR3, the DNA is TGTGCCAGCAGCTTGGGACTAGCGGGAGTTGAGCAGTACTTC.

This chain uses TRBV4-3 with TRBJ1-4; D is undetermined. Germline CDR1 and CDR2: LGHNA and YSLEER. V was shortened by 0 bases and J by 1 base, with 12 bases between the two germline ends. The CDR3 sequence is 17 residues long. CDR3 nucleotides: TGCGCCAGCAGCCAAGATGAGGAGGGTGGAACTAATGAAAAACTGTTTTTT. Translated, it gives CASSQDEEGGTNEKLFF.

This rearrangement joins TRBV6-5 to TRBJ2-3, with 7 positions matching TRBD2. The CDR3 is 14 residues long. Germline V gene data show CDR1 as MNHEY and CDR2 as SVGAGI. V dropped 10 bases and J dropped 5; count of bases not matched to a gene: 12. CDR3 bases: TGTGCCACCGGTGAAGGGAGGGCCAAAGATACGCAGTATTTT. Amino acids: CATGEGRAKDTQYF.

This clone was seen only once. This sequence joins TRBV9 and TRBJ2-7; 8 bases agree with TRBD1. The germline V gene encodes CDR1 SGDLS and CDR2 YYNGEE. CDR3 length: 12 amino acids. V trimming: 3 bases; J trimming: 4 bases; junction bases outside the gene matches: 0. The DNA of the CDR3 is TGTGCCAGCAGCGGACAGGGGTACGAGCAGTACTTC. Its translation is CASSGQGYEQYF.

The CDR3 loop reads CASSPGAGGTGELFF. The CDR3 DNA is TGTGCCAGCAGCCCGGGAGCGGGAGGAACCGGGGAGCTGTTTTTT. The J gene is TRBJ2-2, the V gene TRBV7-2; TRBD2 matches at 9 bases. Per germline, CDR1 SGHTA and CDR2 FQGNSA. The CDR3 contains 15 residues. V lost 5 bases and J lost 5; bases outside the gene matches: 6.

The chain joins TRBV19 to TRBJ1-1; D is unclear. This CDR3 has 14 residues. V lost 1 base and J lost 1, with 7 bases in between. CDR1 and CDR2 from the germline V gene are LNHDA and SQIVND (reference sequence). This chain's CDR3 is CASSIGRKNTEAFF. The CDR3, as DNA: TGTGCCAGTAGTATAGGGCGGAAGAACACTGAAGCTTTCTTT.

The chain carries TRBV5-1 and TRBJ1-6, with 10 nucleotides matching TRBD1. CDR3 length equals 16 residues. V was clipped by 4 bases and J by 10 bases; unmatched bases: 11. In germline, CDR1 is SGHRS, CDR2 YFSETQ. The CDR3 DNA reads as TGCGCCAGCAGCCTTTCCCAGACAGGGGGCGGGTCACCCCTCCACTTT. This sequence encodes CASSLSQTGGGSPLHF.

The chain has TRBV5-5 and TRBJ1-1, with D maybe TRBD1 (5 bases). Germline V CDR1 and CDR2: SGHKS, YYEKEE (reference sequence). The CDR3 is 12 amino acids. The ends were cut back, 1 base at V and 5 bases at J, with 6 bases in the middle. The CDR3 bases are TGTGCCAGCAGCTTGTCAGGGACTGAAGCTTTCTTT. This codes for CASSLSGTEAFF.

This rearrangement joins TRBV29-1 to TRBJ2-3; perhaps TRBD2 as D (6 bases). The CDR3 totals 13 residues. Germline V gene sequence: CDR1 SQVTM, CDR2 ANQGSEA. Trimming shortened V by 7 bases and J by 3 bases, and 14 bases separated the two germline ends. CDR3 in amino acids: CSAYGSTTDTQYF. DNA of the CDR3: TGCAGCGCATACGGGAGTACGACAGATACGCAGTATTTT.

The V and J genes are TRBV27 and TRBJ1-1, with 10 positions matching TRBD1. This CDR3 contains 17 residues. Germline values: CDR1 MNHEY, CDR2 SMNVEV (reference sequence). The V segment lost 3 bases and the J segment 0 bases; nucleotides outside the gene matches: 7. CDR3 bases: TGTGCCAGCAGTTTCACCGGGACAGGGGTGATGAACACTGAAGCTTTCTTT. Translation gives CASSFTGTGVMNTEAFF.

V usage is TRBV27 and J usage is TRBJ1-2, with D unresolved. This CDR3 has 17 residues. V was cut by 3 bases and J by 6 bases, with 23 bases left in between. CDR1 is MNHEY and CDR2 is SMNVEV in the germline V gene (reference sequence). The CDR3, as DNA: TGTGCCAGCAGTTTCCTCCTTCGATTGGGCAGTTTAGATGGCTACACCTTC. Its protein is CASSFLLRLGSLDGYTF.

The chain links TRBV5-1 to TRBJ1-5; weak D call: TRBD1 (5 bases). The length of the CDR3 is 15 residues. The germline V and J ends were trimmed by 3 bases and 0 bases, with 10 bases remaining between them. Germline-derived CDR1 and CDR2 are SGHRS and YFSETQ. The CDR3 here is CASSWGGYSNQPQHF. In DNA, the CDR3 is TGCGCCAGCAGCTGGGGGGGATATAGCAATCAGCCCCAGCATTTT.

CDR3 amino acids: CASSQVETGNQPQHF. The CDR3, as DNA: TGCGCCAGCAGCCAAGTCGAGACAGGGAATCAGCCCCAGCATTTT. V usage is TRBV4-1 and J usage is TRBJ1-5, with 7 positions matching TRBD1. CDR3 length: 15 amino acids. Germline V gene data show CDR1 as MGHRA and CDR2 as YSYEKL. Trimming at V came to 1 base and at J to 4 bases, leaving 4 bases not matched to a gene.

This clone was detected a few times. The chain carries TRBV6-1 and TRBJ1-1; TRBD1 might be the D (5 bases). There are 13 residues in the CDR3. Germline V gene lookup returns CDR1 MNHNS and CDR2 SASEGT. V dropped 3 bases and J dropped 2 bases, with 7 bases sitting between them. The CDR3 loop is CASSDRENTEAFF. The CDR3 coding sequence is TGTGCCAGCAGTGACAGGGAAAACACTGAAGCTTTCTTT.

The chain uses TRBV30 and TRBJ2-5, with D hard to call. CDR1 is GTSNPN and CDR2 is SVGIG in the germline V gene (reference sequence). The V gene lost 3 bases and the J gene lost 2 bases, with 16 bases spanning the gap. This CDR3 contains 15 residues. CDR3 loop: CAWSTVNSVQETQYF. The CDR3 DNA reads TGTGCCTGGAGCACAGTCAATAGTGTACAAGAGACCCAGTACTTC.

The chain has TRBV5-1 and TRBJ2-7; tentatively, D is TRBD2 (6 bases). Germline CDR1 SGHRS, CDR2 YFSETQ. This CDR3 is 18 amino acids long. Between the trimmed V and J ends, which lost 2 bases and 3 bases, there was a span of 24 bases. The CDR3 DNA is TGCGCCAGCAGCTTATCGGGGGTTGGACTGGTAGCGGTCTACGAGCAGTACTTC. The encoded protein is CASSLSGVGLVAVYEQYF.

The genes are TRBV7-9 and TRBJ2-7, with TRBD2 matching over 11 bases. The V gene's germline CDR1 is SEHNR and CDR2 FQNEAQ (reference sequence). V was clipped by 1 base and J by 1 base; unmatched bases: 3. The CDR3 totals 16 residues. In DNA, the CDR3 is TGTGCCAGCAGCTTAGGGCTAGCGGGAGGATCCTACGAGCAGTACTTC. Translation: CASSLGLAGGSYEQYF.

The V and J genes are TRBV19 and TRBJ2-7, with TRBD2 matching 7 bases. The V segment lost 9 bases and the J segment 5 bases; nucleotides outside the gene matches: 10. CDR1 and CDR2 (germline): LNHDA, SQIVND (reference sequence). This CDR3 region has 13 residues. In DNA form, the CDR3 reads TGTGCCAGCAACCATCAGGGAGGGGACGAGCAGTACTTC. Protein sequence: CASNHQGGDEQYF.